The next 28 T cell receptor beta chains were all read from a single sample in a study of T cell responses to AZD1222 COVID-19 vaccine. The table came from immunoSEQ multiplex PCR; TCRdb's copy has only in-frame clones and leaves some out. The sample yields around 100,000 clones, approximately 86% seen once. This specimen consisted of peripheral blood, obtained on day 0 of AZD1222 vaccination. All receptors derive from an adult in good health.

Details on this clone: At one of its ends the junction is not consistent with the germline gene, which may arise from a read error. This rearrangement joins TRBV4-1 to TRBJ1-3; TRBD1 matches 7 bases. This CDR3 has 15 residues. Germline CDR1 and CDR2: MGHRA and YSYEKL. The CDR3 bases are TGCGCCAGCAGCCAGCAACCGGGACAGCAAAACGCCATATATTTT. Amino acid sequence: CASSQQPGQQNAIYF.

CDR3 coding DNA: TGTGCCAGCAGCTTAGATTCGGGGCACACTGAAGCTTTCTTT. Translating gives CASSLDSGHTEAFF. V usage is TRBV11-2 and J usage is TRBJ1-1, with D possibly being TRBD1 (5 bases). The CDR3 covers 14 residues. The V gene's germline CDR1 is SGHAT and CDR2 FQNNGV. V lost 0 bases, J lost 3 bases, and 8 bases lay in between. Full variable domain (rest looked up from reference TRBV11-2 and TRBJ1-1): EAGVAQSPRYKIIEKRQSVAFWCNPISGHATLYWYQQILGQGPKLLIQFQNNGVVDDSQLPKDRFSAERLKGVDSTLKIQPAKLEDSAVYLCASSLDSGHTEAFFGQGTRLTVV.

J is TRBJ1-5 and V is TRBV6-5; D ambiguous. The length of the CDR3 is 12 residues. CDR1 MNHEY and CDR2 SVGAGI come from the germline V gene. The V end lost 6 bases, the J end lost 1 base, and 4 bases lay between the germline ends. The CDR3 DNA reads as TGTGCCAGCAGGGAGAGCAATCAGCCCCAGCATTTT. Its protein product is CASRESNQPQHF.

The chain has TRBV5-4 and TRBJ2-7, with 8 bases fitting TRBD2. In germline, CDR1 is SGHNT, CDR2 YYREEE (reference sequence). CDR3 length: 16 amino acids. Trimming removed 0 bases from V and 0 bases from J; junction bases left unmatched: 5. This chain's CDR3 is CASSLGFRGGSYEQYF. The CDR3 bases are TGTGCCAGCAGCTTGGGTTTCCGGGGGGGCTCCTACGAGCAGTACTTC.

This clone was counted between two and nine times. The DNA of the CDR3 is TGTGCCAGCAGTGAAGCCGGCTTAACCGCCTCGGCTAACTATGGCTACACCTTC. Amino acid sequence: CASSEAGLTASANYGYTF. V and J are TRBV2 and TRBJ1-2; no reliable D call. CDR1 and CDR2 from the germline V gene are SNHLY and FYNNEI. V shed 0 bases and J shed 0 bases, with 17 bases lying between them. The CDR3 loop spans 18 amino acids.

This chain uses TRBV24-1 with TRBJ1-5; no definite D call. The CDR3 spans 13 residues. With 5 bases removed from V and 4 bases from J, the gap between germline ends came to 8 bases. Germline CDR1 and CDR2: KGHDR and SFDVKD. Here the CDR3 DNA reads TGTGCCACCAGTGGGGAGGGAAATCAGCCCCAGCATTTT. The encoded protein is CATSGEGNQPQHF.

This chain joins TRBV27 and TRBJ1-5, with 9 nucleotides matching TRBD1. This CDR3 region has 14 residues. J was trimmed by 3 bases and V by 6 bases; bases with no gene match: 3. Germline lookup yields CDR1 MNHEY and CDR2 SMNVEV (reference sequence). CDR3 sequence reads: CASSRDRDNQPQHF. The CDR3 DNA is TGTGCCAGCAGCCGGGACAGGGACAATCAGCCCCAGCATTTT.

This sequence joins TRBV5-1 and TRBJ2-7, with a tentative D call TRBD2 (6 bases). The CDR3 spans 14 residues. Trimming pared 0 bases from V and 0 bases from J, leaving 7 bases between. The germline gives CDR1 SGHRS, CDR2 YFSETQ. CDR3 nucleotides: TGCGCCAGCAGCTTGGGACTAGGCTCCTACGAGCAGTACTTC. Protein: CASSLGLGSYEQYF. The full variable domain, rest sourced from reference TRBV5-1 and TRBJ2-7, is KAGVTQTPRYLIKTRGQQVTLSCSPISGHRSVSWYQQTPGQGLQFLFEYFSETQRNKGNFPGRFSGRQFSNSRSEMNVSTLELGDSALYLCASSLGLGSYEQYFGPGTRLTVT.

This clone was seen a few times. V gene TRBV5-4 combines with J gene TRBJ2-1, with 8 bases identical to TRBD1. The CDR3 is made up of 13 amino acids. V trimming: 2 bases; J trimming: 9 bases; junction bases outside the gene matches: 4. CDR1 is SGHNT and CDR2 is YYREEE in the germline V gene (reference sequence). CDR3 sequence reads: CASSFDRGGEQFF. The CDR3 nucleotides are TGTGCCAGCAGCTTTGACAGGGGAGGTGAGCAGTTCTTC.

V gene TRBV12-3 or TRBV12-4 combines with J gene TRBJ2-7; 8 bases line up with TRBD1. The CDR3 is 13 residues long. J lost 2 bases, V lost 3 bases, and 0 bases had no gene match. CDR3 nucleotide sequence: TGTGCCAGCAGTTTGACAGGGGCCTACGAGCAGTACTTC. Residues: CASSLTGAYEQYF.

This chain connects TRBV5-6 to TRBJ2-3; no reliable D call. CDR1 and CDR2 from the germline V gene are SGHDT and YYEEEE. Trimming stripped 2 bases from V and 5 bases from J, with 9 bases between. This CDR3 has 13 residues. CDR3 DNA sequence: TGTGCCAGCAGCTTTAACTTGAGAGATACGCAGTATTTT. Encoded protein: CASSFNLRDTQYF.

The genes are TRBV2 and TRBJ2-7; 12 bases line up with TRBD1. CDR1 is SNHLY and CDR2 is FYNNEI in the germline V gene. The J segment lost 11 bases and the V segment lost 7 bases, leaving 18 bases of the junction unmatched. The CDR3 is made up of 16 amino acids. The chain's CDR3 is CASMGTGGSGLIEKYF. As DNA, the CDR3 is TGTGCCAGCATGGGGACAGGGGGCTCCGGGTTGATAGAGAAGTACTTC. The full variable domain, rest sourced from reference TRBV2 and TRBJ2-7, is EPEVTQTPSHQVTQMGQEVILRCVPISNHLYFYWYRQILGQKVEFLVSFYNNEISEKSEIFDDQFSVERPDGSNFTLKIRSTKLEDSAMYFCASMGTGGSGLIEKYFGPGTRLTVT.

The chain uses TRBV5-6 and TRBJ2-5; D is ambiguous. Germline assignment: CDR1 SGHDT and CDR2 YYEEEE. V lost 4 bases and J 7 bases, leaving 14 bases between the germline ends. This CDR3 region has 13 residues. The CDR3, as DNA: TGTGCCAGCAGCCCACGTTATAGTGGGACCCAGTACTTC. Translation gives CASSPRYSGTQYF.

This clone was picked up a small number of times. The rearrangement uses TRBV7-2 and TRBJ2-7; D gene ambiguous. Trimming shortened V by 2 bases and J by 5 bases, and 4 bases separated the two germline ends. The germline V gene has CDR1 SGHTA and CDR2 FQGNSA. This CDR3 has 11 residues. CDR3 amino acids: CASSLLDEQYF. In DNA, the CDR3 is TGTGCCAGCAGCTTACTGGACGAGCAGTACTTC.

This clone was counted once. The chain has TRBV5-6 and TRBJ2-1; D unresolved. The V end lost 2 bases, the J end lost 10 bases, and 10 bases lay between the germline ends. The CDR3 is made up of 12 amino acids. Germline CDR1 SGHDT, CDR2 YYEEEE. DNA for the CDR3: TGTGCCAGCAGCTTAGTGTCCGGAGAGCAGTTCTTC. It codes for CASSLVSGEQFF.

The chain links TRBV6-4 to TRBJ1-2; D is uncertain. This CDR3 comprises 15 residues. V gave up 0 bases and J gave up 4 bases, with 12 bases separating them. CDR1 and CDR2 (germline): MRHNA, SNTAGT. CDR3 amino acids: CASSDSPGLSYGYTF. CDR3 DNA: TGTGCCAGCAGTGACTCTCCAGGTCTCTCCTATGGCTACACCTTC.

This sequence joins TRBV27 and TRBJ2-7; either TRBD1 or TRBD2 may supply D (5 bases each). There are 15 residues in the CDR3. From germline, CDR1 is MNHEY and CDR2 SMNVEV (reference sequence). Trimming cost V 0 bases and J 10 bases, with 19 bases left between them. The DNA for the CDR3 is TGTGCCAGCAGTTTATCTCGAGGGGTCACCTGGGGCCAGTACTTC. The encoded protein is CASSLSRGVTWGQYF.

This rearrangement joins TRBV3-1 (or the pseudogene TRBV3-2) to TRBJ2-5, with a weak D call TRBD1 (6 bases). This CDR3 contains 12 residues. The germline V and J ends were trimmed by 5 bases and 5 bases, with 9 bases remaining between them. Germline values: CDR1 LGHDT, CDR2 YNNKEL (reference sequence). The CDR3 DNA follows: TGTGCCAGCAGCGGTCAGGGGGAGACCCAGTACTTC. As protein: CASSGQGETQYF.

The chain combines TRBV13 with TRBJ2-1, with TRBD1 matching over 9 bases. The CDR3 has 14 amino acids. Trimming cost V 2 bases and J 5 bases; bases outside gene matches: 1. Germline V gives CDR1 PRHDT, CDR2 FYEKMQ (reference sequence). The CDR3 is CASSLWDRDNEQFF. The CDR3 DNA reads as TGTGCCAGCAGCTTATGGGACAGGGACAATGAGCAGTTCTTC.

This rearrangement joins TRBV19 to TRBJ1-1; possible D gene TRBD1, 6 bases. The ends were cut back, 4 bases at V and 11 bases at J, with 14 bases in the middle. The CDR3 extends over 12 amino acids. CDR1 and CDR2 (germline): LNHDA, SQIVND (reference sequence). The CDR3 reads CASSTGGATAFF. As DNA, the CDR3 is TGTGCCAGTAGTACGGGGGGGGCCACGGCTTTCTTT.

This chain joins TRBV5-5 and TRBJ1-1, with TRBD1 as a possible D gene (5 bases). Germline V CDR1 and CDR2: SGHKS, YYEKEE (reference sequence). V was pared by 4 bases and J by 4 bases, with 23 bases between. CDR3 length equals 17 residues. The CDR3 spells CASSQAGFAYVGTEAFF. The CDR3 DNA reads TGTGCCAGCAGCCAAGCAGGGTTTGCGTATGTAGGCACTGAAGCTTTCTTT.

J is TRBJ2-3 and V is TRBV5-8, with TRBD2 as a possible D gene (5 bases). Per the germline V gene, CDR1 is SGHTS and CDR2 is YDEGEE. This CDR3 has 16 amino acids. V shed 7 bases and J shed 0 bases, with 18 bases lying between them. Here the CDR3 DNA reads TGTGCCAGCTTAGGAGGAAACGGAGGAAGCACAGATACGCAGTATTTT. Translating it yields CASLGGNGGSTDTQYF.

The CDR3 DNA sequence: TGTGCCAGCAGTTCCCGTCCATTGGGGGGCCAAGAGACCCAGTACTTC. This sequence encodes CASSSRPLGGQETQYF. This chain uses TRBV27 with TRBJ2-5; tentative D call: TRBD2 (6 bases). V lost 4 bases and J lost 1, with 16 bases in between. The CDR3 loop spans 16 amino acids. Germline V gives CDR1 MNHEY, CDR2 SMNVEV (reference sequence).

The rearrangement links TRBV5-4 to TRBJ2-7; perhaps TRBD2 as D (5 bases). V was clipped by 0 bases and J by 6 bases, with 7 bases between them. Germline V lookup: CDR1 SGHNT, CDR2 YYREEE (reference sequence). CDR3 size: 12 residues. The CDR3 here is CASSLAGIEQYF. DNA for the CDR3: TGTGCCAGCAGCTTGGCCGGGATCGAGCAGTACTTC.

The chain combines TRBV2 with TRBJ2-5; D unclear. Germline V gives CDR1 SNHLY, CDR2 FYNNEI. Between the trimmed V and J ends, which lost 5 bases and 4 bases, there was a span of 14 bases. CDR3 length: 14 amino acids. For the CDR3, the DNA is TGTGCCAGCAGTACCCTGGTGGGCGCAGAGACCCAGTACTTC. Protein sequence: CASSTLVGAETQYF. Filled out from reference TRBV2 and TRBJ2-5, the complete variable domain reads EPEVTQTPSHQVTQMGQEVILRCVPISNHLYFYWYRQILGQKVEFLVSFYNNEISEKSEIFDDQFSVERPDGSNFTLKIRSTKLEDSAMYFCASSTLVGAETQYFGPGTRLLVL.

The DNA of the CDR3 is TGTGCCAGCAGTGGCGAGAAGGGGGCAGCTGAAAAACTGTTTTTT. It yields the protein CASSGEKGAAEKLFF. This chain joins TRBV6-1 and TRBJ1-4; 7 bases agree with TRBD1. J was trimmed by 7 bases and V by 4 bases; bases with no gene match: 9. The CDR3 extends over 15 amino acids. Germline CDR1 reads MNHNS; CDR2 reads SASEGT.

This clone was picked up a small number of times. The V and J genes are TRBV29-1 and TRBJ2-3, with D possibly TRBD1 on 5 matching bases. This CDR3 spans 12 amino acids. Germline V CDR1 and CDR2: SQVTM, ANQGSEA. V was clipped by 3 bases and J by 6 bases, with 10 bases between them. In DNA form, the CDR3 reads TGCAGCGTTGAGGGCTCAGGGGATACGCAGTATTTT. Amino acids: CSVEGSGDTQYF.

Here the CDR3 DNA reads TGTGCCAGCGGCACGGGGCGAACAGATACGCAGTATTTT. Encoded protein: CASGTGRTDTQYF. This chain links TRBV9 with TRBJ2-3; D is possibly TRBD1 or TRBD2 (5 bases each). Germline CDR1 and CDR2: SGDLS and YYNGEE. The CDR3 has 13 amino acids. V lost 7 bases and J 3 bases, leaving 12 bases between the germline ends.